The rows below give T cell receptor beta chains drawn from one sample of a study of follicular helper T cells after annual influenza vaccination. Repertoires were generated with immunoSEQ multiplex PCR, while TCRdb's copy carries only in-frame clones and drops some. This sample carries about 5,000 clones, 75% to 85% of them seen once, and the ten largest clones take about 1%. Sequenced here: CXCR5+ CD38- circulating T follicular helper cells from blood, sampled 7 days after influenza vaccination. The source is an adult who received the influenza vaccine. Each CDR3 is given with its conserved first and last residue. A D gene is named only where the DNA matches it firmly. Where a row states a size, it is once, few, many or the class of an expanded clone; other rows omit it.

clone_size	d_call	j_call	v_call	cdr3_nt	cdr3_aa
.	.	TRBJ1-5	TRBV2	TGTGCCAGCCAGGGAGTTTATAGCAATCAGCCCCAGCATTTT	CASQGVYSNQPQHF
.	TRBD2	TRBJ2-1	TRBV7-9	TGTGCCAGCACCGTAGGAAGGGCGGGGGGGAACTACAATGAGCAGTTCTTC	CASTVGRAGGNYNEQFF
.	.	TRBJ2-7	TRBV5-5	TGTGCCAGCAGCCGACCGGGACAAAGTGGGCTAAGGGAGCAGTACTTC	CASSRPGQSGLREQYF
.	.	TRBJ1-1	TRBV4-2	TGTGCCAGCAGCCAAGGAGGACGCATGAACACTGAAGCTTTCTTT	CASSQGGRMNTEAFF
.	TRBD1	TRBJ1-2	TRBV27	TGTGCCAGCAGTCGTGGGGGGACAGGATGGTTTCATGGCTACACCTTC	CASSRGGTGWFHGYTF
.	.	TRBJ1-2	TRBV28	TGTGCCAGCAGTTGGCGGGACACCCGTGTTGGCTACACCTTC	CASSWRDTRVGYTF
.	TRBD1	TRBJ2-1	TRBV11-3	TGTGCCAGCAGCTCTGAGGCCGGGACAGGGGCCAATGAGCAGTTCTTC	CASSSEAGTGANEQFF
.	.	TRBJ1-1	TRBV19	TGTGCCAGTAGTATCCAGCAGGGGATTGAAGCTTTCTTT	CASSIQQGIEAFF
.	.	TRBJ2-7	TRBV6-5	TGTGCCAGCAGTTACTCGTCCCCGGCCTACGAGCAGTACTTC	CASSYSSPAYEQYF
.	TRBD1	TRBJ1-1	TRBV29-1	TGCAGCGTCGGACAGGGCGGGAACACTGAAGCTTTCTTT	CSVGQGGNTEAFF
.	TRBD1	TRBJ1-2	TRBV5-6	TGTGCCAGCAACCCGGACAGGGAGAGTGGCTACACCTTC	CASNPDRESGYTF
.	.	TRBJ2-3	TRBV19	TGTGCCAGTAGTGATGCGGGAAGCACAGATACGCAGTATTTT	CASSDAGSTDTQYF
few	.	TRBJ1-2	TRBV19	TGTGCCAGTAGTACGCACTCAACCGGACAGATGCCAAGTGGCTACACCTTC	CASSTHSTGQMPSGYTF
few	TRBD1	TRBJ2-7	TRBV6-5	TGTGCCAGCATAGGTACCAGGGGGAGCGAGCAGTACTTC	CASIGTRGSEQYF
.	.	TRBJ1-5	TRBV2	TGTGCCAGCAGTGAACAGGGTGATAGGCAGCCCCAGCATTTT	CASSEQGDRQPQHF
.	TRBD2	TRBJ2-3	TRBV7-8	TGTGCCAGCACCCTAGCGTTCAGCGGGGGGACAGATACGCAGTATTTT	CASTLAFSGGTDTQYF
once	.	TRBJ2-3	TRBV27	TGTGCCAGCAGCTACTACCTGGGCACAGATACGCAGTATTTT	CASSYYLGTDTQYF